The T cell receptor (beta chain) described here comes from a study of post-analysis software for immune sequencing data. Study results and caveats: Among roughly 5 TRBV segments more frequent in patients than controls were TRBV5-6, TRBV5-1 and TRBV20-1.

On this clonotype itself: Its antigen remains unknown.

Germline V gives CDR1 DFQATT, CDR2 SNEGSKA (reference sequence). CDR3 size: 16 residues. With 5 bases clipped from V and 3 bases from J, the junction kept 11 bases outside the gene matches. cDNA libraries of TCR beta carried unique molecular identifiers. TCRdb called the PCR reads again in MiXCR, with one record for every CDR3 protein. The sample holds approximately 460,000 distinct CDR3 sequences, roughly 45% seen once. Input material: blood. The chain links TRBV20-1 to TRBJ2-1; 9 bases match TRBD2. This sequence originates from a girl under 18 with multiple sclerosis. CDR3 residues: CSADNPTSGFYNEQFF. DNA for the CDR3: TGCAGTGCTGACAACCCGACTAGCGGATTCTACAATGAGCAGTTCTTC.